This entry concerns a single T cell receptor (beta chain). Its antigen is not identified. This sample was taken from a study of CD8 T cells in Susac syndrome. As for the study in general: Within the sequenced group of Susac syndrome patients, six showed active disease and fewer than 10 were in remission. Study-level results: Susac-specific public clones numbered around 15 in total CD8+ repertoires (and 4 or 5 in CD8+ TEMRA repertoires).

The V end lost 6 bases, the J end lost 4 bases, and 19 bases lay between the germline ends. CDR3 length: 16 residues. Germline V gene lookup returns CDR1 WSHSY and CDR2 SAAADI. An input of roughly 0.5 to 1 ug of RNA was subjected to reverse transcription using random hexamers. Amplification of TCR beta CDR3 across 54 Vbeta and 13 Jbeta was performed with immunoSEQ multiplex PCR. One entry per CDR3 protein, called by TCRdb with MiXCR from the immunoSEQ multiplex PCR reads. The table lists 100,000 to 110,000 distinct CDR3 sequences, approximately 95% of them singletons. This sequence was found in a human donor with Susac syndrome. This rearrangement joins TRBV10-2 to TRBJ2-1, with D perhaps TRBD2 (6 bases). The sequencing sample was made of CD8+ T cells from PBMCs. CDR3 in DNA: TGCGCCAGCAGGGCGACGGTGGGAGGAAGATACAATGAGCAGTTCTTC. It translates to CASRATVGGRYNEQFF.